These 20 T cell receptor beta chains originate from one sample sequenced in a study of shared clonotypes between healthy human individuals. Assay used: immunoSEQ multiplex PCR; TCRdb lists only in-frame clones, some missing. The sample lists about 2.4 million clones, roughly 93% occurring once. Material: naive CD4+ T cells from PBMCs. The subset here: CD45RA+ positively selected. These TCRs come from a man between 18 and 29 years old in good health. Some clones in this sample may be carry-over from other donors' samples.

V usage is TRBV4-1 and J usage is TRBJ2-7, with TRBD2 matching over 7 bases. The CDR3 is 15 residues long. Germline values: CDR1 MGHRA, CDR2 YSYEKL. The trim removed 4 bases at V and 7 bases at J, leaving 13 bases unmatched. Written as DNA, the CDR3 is TGCGCCAGCAGCCCAAGTGCCCTAGCGGTGGGAGAGCAGTACTTC. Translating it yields CASSPSALAVGEQYF.

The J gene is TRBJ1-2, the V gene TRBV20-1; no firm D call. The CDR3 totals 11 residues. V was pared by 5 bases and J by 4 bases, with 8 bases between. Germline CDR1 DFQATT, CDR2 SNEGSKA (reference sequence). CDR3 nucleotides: TGCAGTGCTCGACTCCTCTATGGCTACACCTTC. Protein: CSARLLYGYTF.

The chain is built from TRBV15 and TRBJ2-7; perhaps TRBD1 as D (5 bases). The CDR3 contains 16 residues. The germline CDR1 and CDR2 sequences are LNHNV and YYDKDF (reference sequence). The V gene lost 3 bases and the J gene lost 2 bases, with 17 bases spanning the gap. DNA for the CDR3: TGTGCCACCAGCAGGACTTTTGGGGCCTGGGCCTACGAGCAGTACTTC. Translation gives CATSRTFGAWAYEQYF. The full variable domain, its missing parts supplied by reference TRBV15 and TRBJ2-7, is DAMVIQNPRYQVTQFGKPVTLSCSQTLNHNVMYWYQQKSSQAPKLLFHYYDKDFNNEADTPDNFQSRRPNTSFCFLDIRSPGLGDTAMYLCATSRTFGAWAYEQYFGPGTRLTVT.

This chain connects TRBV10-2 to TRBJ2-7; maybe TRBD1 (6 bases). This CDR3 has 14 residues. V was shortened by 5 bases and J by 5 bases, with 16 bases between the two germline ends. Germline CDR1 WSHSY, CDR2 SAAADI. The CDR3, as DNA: TGCGCCAGCAGTAGCCAGGGGAGTCGTAACGAGCAGTACTTC. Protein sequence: CASSSQGSRNEQYF.

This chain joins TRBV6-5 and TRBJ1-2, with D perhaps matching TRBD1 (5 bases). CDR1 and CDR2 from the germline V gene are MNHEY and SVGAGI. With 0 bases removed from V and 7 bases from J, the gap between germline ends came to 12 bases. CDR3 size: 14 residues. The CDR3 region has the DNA TGTGCCAGCAGTTACTCGGGGGGAGAAATTGGCTACACCTTC. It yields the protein CASSYSGGEIGYTF.

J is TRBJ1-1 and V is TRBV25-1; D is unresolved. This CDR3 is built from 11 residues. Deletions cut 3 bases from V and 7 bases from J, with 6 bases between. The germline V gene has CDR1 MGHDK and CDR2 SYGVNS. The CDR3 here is CASSDAREAFF. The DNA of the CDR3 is TGTGCCAGCAGTGATGCCCGTGAAGCTTTCTTT.

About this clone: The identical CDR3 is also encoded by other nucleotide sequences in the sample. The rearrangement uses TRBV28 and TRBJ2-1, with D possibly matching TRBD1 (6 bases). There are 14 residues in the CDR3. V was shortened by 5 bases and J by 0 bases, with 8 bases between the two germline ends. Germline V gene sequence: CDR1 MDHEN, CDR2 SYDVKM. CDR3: CASSTGSSYNEQFF. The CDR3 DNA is TGTGCCAGCAGTACAGGGAGCTCCTACAATGAGCAGTTCTTC.

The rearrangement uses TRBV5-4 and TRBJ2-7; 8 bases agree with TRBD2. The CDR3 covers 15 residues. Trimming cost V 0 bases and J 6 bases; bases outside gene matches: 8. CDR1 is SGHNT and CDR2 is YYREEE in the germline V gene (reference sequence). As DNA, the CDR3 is TGTGCCAGCAGCTTGGGTATAGCGGGAAACGGCGAGCAGTACTTC. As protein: CASSLGIAGNGEQYF. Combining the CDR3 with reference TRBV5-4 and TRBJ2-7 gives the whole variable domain ETGVTQSPTHLIKTRGQQVTLRCSSQSGHNTVSWYQQALGQGPQFIFQYYREEENGRGNFPPRFSGLQFPNYSSELNVNALELDDSALYLCASSLGIAGNGEQYFGPGTRLTVT.

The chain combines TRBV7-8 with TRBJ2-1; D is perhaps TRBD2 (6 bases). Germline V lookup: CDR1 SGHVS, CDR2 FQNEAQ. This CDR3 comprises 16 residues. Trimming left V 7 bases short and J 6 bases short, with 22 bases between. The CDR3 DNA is TGTGCCAGCATCTCCTGGACGGGACGGGACTTCAATGAGCAGTTCTTC. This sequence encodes CASISWTGRDFNEQFF.

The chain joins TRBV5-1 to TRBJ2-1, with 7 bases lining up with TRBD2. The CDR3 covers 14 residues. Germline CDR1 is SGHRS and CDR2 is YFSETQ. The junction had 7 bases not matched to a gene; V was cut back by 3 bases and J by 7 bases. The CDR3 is CASSWEGGKNEQFF. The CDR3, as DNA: TGCGCCAGCAGCTGGGAGGGAGGAAAGAATGAGCAGTTCTTC.

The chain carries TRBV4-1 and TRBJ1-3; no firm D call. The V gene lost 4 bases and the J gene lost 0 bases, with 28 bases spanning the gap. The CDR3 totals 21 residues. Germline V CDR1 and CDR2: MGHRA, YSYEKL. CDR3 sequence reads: CASSPFSPPVALTTSGNTIYF. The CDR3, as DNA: TGCGCCAGCAGCCCATTTTCCCCCCCAGTAGCGCTAACAACCTCTGGAAACACCATATATTTT.

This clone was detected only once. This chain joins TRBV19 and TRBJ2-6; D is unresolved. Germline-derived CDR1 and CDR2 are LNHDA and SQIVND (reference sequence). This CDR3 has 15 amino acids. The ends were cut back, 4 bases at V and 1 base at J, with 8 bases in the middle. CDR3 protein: CASSNSRSGANVLTF. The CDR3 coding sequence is TGTGCCAGTAGTAACAGCAGATCTGGGGCCAACGTCCTGACTTTC.

In DNA form, the CDR3 reads TGTGCCAGTAGTATTGAAGGCAGCCCGATGAGACGGTCCCAGCATTTT. The encoded protein is CASSIEGSPMRRSQHF. The V gene is TRBV19, the J gene TRBJ1-5, with D unresolved. V gave up 3 bases and J gave up 11 bases, with 23 bases separating them. CDR1 LNHDA and CDR2 SQIVND come from the germline V gene (reference sequence). This CDR3 comprises 16 residues.

CDR3 in amino acids: CASSLAEGAGWNQPQHF. The CDR3 DNA reads TGTGCCAGCAGCTTGGCCGAAGGGGCGGGATGGAATCAGCCCCAGCATTTT. V gene TRBV5-6 combines with J gene TRBJ1-5, with D perhaps TRBD1 (5 bases). The germline gives CDR1 SGHDT, CDR2 YYEEEE. This CDR3 spans 17 amino acids. Trimming took 0 bases from V and 4 from J, leaving 17 bases between them.

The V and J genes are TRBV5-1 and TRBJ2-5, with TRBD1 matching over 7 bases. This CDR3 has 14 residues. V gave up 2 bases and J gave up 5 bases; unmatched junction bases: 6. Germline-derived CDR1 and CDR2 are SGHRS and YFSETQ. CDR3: CASSFPTGWETQYF. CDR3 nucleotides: TGCGCCAGCAGCTTTCCGACAGGGTGGGAGACCCAGTACTTC.

CDR3 coding DNA: TGTGCCAGCAGAATAGCGGGGGGGAGCTCCTACGAGCAGTACTTC. Translation: CASRIAGGSSYEQYF. The chain couples TRBV6-5 to TRBJ2-7; 11 nucleotides line up with TRBD2. The V gene's germline CDR1 is MNHEY and CDR2 SVGAGI. CDR3 length equals 15 residues. V lost 6 bases, J lost 0 bases, and 4 bases stayed unmatched.

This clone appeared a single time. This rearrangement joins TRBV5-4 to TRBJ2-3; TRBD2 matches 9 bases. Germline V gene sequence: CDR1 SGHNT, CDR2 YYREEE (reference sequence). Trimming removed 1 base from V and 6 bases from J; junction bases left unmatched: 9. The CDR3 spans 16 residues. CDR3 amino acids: CASSLSKTSGADTQYF. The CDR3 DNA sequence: TGTGCCAGCAGCTTGAGTAAGACTAGCGGAGCGGATACGCAGTATTTT.

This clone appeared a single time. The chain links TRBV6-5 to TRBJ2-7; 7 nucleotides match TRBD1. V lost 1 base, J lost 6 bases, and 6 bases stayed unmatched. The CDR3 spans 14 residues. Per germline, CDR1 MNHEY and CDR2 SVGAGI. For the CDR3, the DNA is TGTGCCAGCAGTTACTTGGCCAGGGGGAGCGAGCAGTACTTC. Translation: CASSYLARGSEQYF.

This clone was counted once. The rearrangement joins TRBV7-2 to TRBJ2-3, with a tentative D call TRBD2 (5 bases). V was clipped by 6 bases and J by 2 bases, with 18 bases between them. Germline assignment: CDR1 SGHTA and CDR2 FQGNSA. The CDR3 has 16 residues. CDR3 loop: CASSLSSRAYTDTQYF. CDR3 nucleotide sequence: TGTGCCAGCAGTTTGTCTAGCCGGGCTTACACAGATACGCAGTATTTT.

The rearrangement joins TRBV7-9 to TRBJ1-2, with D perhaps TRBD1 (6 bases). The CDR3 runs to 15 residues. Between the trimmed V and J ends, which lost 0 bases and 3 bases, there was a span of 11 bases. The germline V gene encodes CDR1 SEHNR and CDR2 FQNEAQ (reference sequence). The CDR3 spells CASSLAERQDYGYTF. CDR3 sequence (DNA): TGTGCCAGCAGCTTAGCGGAACGACAGGACTATGGCTACACCTTC.